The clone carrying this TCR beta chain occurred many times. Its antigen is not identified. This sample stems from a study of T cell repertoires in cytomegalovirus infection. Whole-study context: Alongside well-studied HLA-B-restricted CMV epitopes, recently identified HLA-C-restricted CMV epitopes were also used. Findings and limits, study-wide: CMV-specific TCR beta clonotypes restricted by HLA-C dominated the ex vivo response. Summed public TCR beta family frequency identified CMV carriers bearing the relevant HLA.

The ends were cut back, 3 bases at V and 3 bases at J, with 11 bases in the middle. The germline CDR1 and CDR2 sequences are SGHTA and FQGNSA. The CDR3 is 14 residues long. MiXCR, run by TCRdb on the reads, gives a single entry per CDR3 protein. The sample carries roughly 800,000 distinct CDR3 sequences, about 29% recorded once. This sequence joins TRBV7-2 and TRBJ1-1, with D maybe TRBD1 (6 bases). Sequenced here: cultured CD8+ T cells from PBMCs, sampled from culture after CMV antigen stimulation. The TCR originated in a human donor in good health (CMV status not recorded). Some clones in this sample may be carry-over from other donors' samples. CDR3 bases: TGTGCCAGCAGCTTCGTACAGGGCGACACTGAAGCTTTCTTT. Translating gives CASSFVQGDTEAFF.